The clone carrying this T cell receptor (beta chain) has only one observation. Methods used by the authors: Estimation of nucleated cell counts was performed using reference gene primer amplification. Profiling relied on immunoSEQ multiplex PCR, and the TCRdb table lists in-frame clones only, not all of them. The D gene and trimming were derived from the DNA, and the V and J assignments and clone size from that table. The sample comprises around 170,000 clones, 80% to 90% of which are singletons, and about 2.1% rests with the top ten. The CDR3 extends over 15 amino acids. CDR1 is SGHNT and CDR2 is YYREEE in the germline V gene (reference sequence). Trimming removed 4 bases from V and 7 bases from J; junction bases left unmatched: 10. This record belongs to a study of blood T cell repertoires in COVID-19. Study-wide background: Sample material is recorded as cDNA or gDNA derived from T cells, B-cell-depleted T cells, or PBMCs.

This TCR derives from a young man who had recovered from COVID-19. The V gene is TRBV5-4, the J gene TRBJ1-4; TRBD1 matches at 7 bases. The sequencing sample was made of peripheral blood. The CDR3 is CASSTRQGRGEKLFF. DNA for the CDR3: TGTGCCAGCAGCACACGACAGGGAAGGGGTGAAAAACTGTTTTTT.